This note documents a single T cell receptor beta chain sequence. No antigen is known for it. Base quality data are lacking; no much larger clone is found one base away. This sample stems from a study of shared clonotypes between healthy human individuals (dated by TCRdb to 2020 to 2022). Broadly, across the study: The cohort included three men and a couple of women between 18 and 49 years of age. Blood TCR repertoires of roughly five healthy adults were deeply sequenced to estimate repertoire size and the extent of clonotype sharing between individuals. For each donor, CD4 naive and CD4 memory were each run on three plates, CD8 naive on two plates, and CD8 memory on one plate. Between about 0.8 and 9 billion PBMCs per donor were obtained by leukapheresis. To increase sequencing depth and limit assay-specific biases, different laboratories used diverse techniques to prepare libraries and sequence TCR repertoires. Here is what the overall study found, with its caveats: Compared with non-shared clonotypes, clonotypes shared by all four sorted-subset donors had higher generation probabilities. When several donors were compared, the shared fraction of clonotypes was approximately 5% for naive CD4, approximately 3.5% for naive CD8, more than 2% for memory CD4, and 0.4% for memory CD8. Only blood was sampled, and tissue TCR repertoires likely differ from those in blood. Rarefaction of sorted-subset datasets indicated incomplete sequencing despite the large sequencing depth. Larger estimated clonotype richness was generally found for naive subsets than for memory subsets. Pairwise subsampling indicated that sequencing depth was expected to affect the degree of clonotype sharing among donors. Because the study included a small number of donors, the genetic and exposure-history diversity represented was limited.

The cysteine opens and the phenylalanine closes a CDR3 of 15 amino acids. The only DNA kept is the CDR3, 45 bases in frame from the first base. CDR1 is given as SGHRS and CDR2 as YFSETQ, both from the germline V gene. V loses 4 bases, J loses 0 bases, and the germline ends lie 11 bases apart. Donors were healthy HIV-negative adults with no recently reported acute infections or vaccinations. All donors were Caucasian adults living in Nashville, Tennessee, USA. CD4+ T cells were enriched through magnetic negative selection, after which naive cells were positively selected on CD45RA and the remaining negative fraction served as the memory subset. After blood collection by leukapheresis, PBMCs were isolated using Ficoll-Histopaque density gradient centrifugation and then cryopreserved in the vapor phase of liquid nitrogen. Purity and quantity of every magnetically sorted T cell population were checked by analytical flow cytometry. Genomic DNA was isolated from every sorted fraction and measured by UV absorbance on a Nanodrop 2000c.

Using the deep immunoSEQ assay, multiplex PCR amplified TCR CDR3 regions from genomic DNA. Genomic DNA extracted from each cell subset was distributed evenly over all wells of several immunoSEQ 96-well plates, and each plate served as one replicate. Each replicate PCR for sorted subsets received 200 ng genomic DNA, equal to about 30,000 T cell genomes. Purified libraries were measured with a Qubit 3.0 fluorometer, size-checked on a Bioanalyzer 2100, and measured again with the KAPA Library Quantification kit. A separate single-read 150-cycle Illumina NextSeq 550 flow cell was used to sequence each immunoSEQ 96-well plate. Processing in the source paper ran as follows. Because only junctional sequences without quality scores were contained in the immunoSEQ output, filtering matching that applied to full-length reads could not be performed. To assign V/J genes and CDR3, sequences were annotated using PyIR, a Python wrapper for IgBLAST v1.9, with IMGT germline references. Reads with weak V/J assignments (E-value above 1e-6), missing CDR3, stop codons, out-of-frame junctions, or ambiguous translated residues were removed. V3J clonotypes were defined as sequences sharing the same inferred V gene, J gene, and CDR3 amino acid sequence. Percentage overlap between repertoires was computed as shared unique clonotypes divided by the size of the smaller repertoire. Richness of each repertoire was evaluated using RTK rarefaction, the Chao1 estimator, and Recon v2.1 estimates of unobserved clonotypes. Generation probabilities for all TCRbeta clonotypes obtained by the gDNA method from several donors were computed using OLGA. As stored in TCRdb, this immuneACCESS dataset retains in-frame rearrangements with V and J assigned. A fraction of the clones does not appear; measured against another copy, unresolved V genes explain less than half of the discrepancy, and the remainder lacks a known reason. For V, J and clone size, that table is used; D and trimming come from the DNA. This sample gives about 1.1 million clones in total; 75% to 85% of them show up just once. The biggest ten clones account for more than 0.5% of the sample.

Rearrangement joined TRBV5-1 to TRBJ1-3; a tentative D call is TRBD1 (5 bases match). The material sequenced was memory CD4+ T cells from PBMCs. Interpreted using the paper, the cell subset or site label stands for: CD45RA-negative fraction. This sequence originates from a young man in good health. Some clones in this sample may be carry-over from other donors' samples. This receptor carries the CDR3 CASSQGPSSGNTIYF. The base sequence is TGCGCCAGCAGCCAGGGACCGAGCTCTGGAAACACCATATATTTT.